Included here is one T cell receptor (beta chain) sequence, with context. Only in-frame clones appear in the TCRdb table, and some are missing; sequencing was by immunoSEQ multiplex PCR. Of over 150,000 clones listed, 94% were seen once; the top ten hold 13% to 15%. The length of the CDR3 is 18 residues. The V gene lost 0 bases and the J gene lost 0 bases, with 16 bases spanning the gap. From germline, CDR1 is SGHRS and CDR2 YFSETQ. This sample stems from a study of control samples from healthy donors and cancer patients. This TCR was recovered from a man aged 60 to 75 with colorectal cancer. Sequenced material: PBMCs. V is TRBV5-1 and J is TRBJ1-3; TRBD1 is a possible D gene (5 bases). The CDR3 loop reads CASSLAGAGTVSGNTIYF. For the CDR3, the DNA is TGCGCCAGCAGCTTGGCTGGAGCCGGGACGGTCTCTGGAAACACCATATATTTT.